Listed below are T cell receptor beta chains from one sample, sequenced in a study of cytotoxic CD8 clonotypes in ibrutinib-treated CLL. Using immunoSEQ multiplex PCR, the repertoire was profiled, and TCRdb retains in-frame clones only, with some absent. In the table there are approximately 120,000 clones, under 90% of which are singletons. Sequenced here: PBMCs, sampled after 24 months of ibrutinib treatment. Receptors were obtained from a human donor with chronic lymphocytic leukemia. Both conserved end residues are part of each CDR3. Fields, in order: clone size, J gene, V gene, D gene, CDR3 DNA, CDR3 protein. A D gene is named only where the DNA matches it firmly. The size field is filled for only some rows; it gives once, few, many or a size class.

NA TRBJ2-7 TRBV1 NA TGCACCAGCAGCCACCTCGCTGGGGGCGAGCAGTACTTC CTSSHLAGGEQYF
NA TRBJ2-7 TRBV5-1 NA TGCGCCAGCAGCTTCCCGACAGGCGGTACCTACGAGCAGTACTTC CASSFPTGGTYEQYF
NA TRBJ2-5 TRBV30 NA TGTGCCTGGAGTGTAGTCAGGGTAATTGAGACCCAGTACTTC CAWSVVRVIETQYF
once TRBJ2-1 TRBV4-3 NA TGCGCCAGCAGCCAAGAATGGGGGGCCAATGAGCAGTTCTTC CASSQEWGANEQFF
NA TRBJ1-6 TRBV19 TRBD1 TGTGCCAGTAGTGTGACAGGGAATATGAATTCACCCCTCCACTTT CASSVTGNMNSPLHF
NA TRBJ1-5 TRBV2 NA TGTGCCAGCATTACGGGGCCGGGACGCAATCAGCCCCAGCATTTT CASITGPGRNQPQHF
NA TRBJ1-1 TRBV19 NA TGTGCCAGTAGTCCCGGGGGCCTCACTGAAGCTTTCTTT CASSPGGLTEAFF
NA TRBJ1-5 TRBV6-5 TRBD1 TGTGCCAGCAGCCAGACAGGGGGTGATCAGCCCCAGCATTTT CASSQTGGDQPQHF
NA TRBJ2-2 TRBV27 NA TGTGCCAGCAGCCTCCTTTCCGGGGAGCTGTTTTTT CASSLLSGELFF
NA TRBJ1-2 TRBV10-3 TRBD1 TGTGCCATCAGTGACCCGGGACAGGGGAAAGGATATGGCTACACCTTC CAISDPGQGKGYGYTF
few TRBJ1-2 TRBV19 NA NA CASSILARDGYTF
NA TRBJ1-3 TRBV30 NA TGTGCCTGGTCACCCGTGAGACGCCGCTCTGGAAACACCATATATTTT CAWSPVRRRSGNTIYF
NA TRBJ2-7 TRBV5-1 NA TGCGCCAGCAGCTCCGGCGAAACGGTACCCTACGAGCAGTACTTC CASSSGETVPYEQYF
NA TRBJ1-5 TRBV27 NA TGTGCCAGCAGTTCCCCCAATCAGCCCCAGCATTTT CASSSPNQPQHF
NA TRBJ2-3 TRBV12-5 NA TGTGCTAGTGGTTTGGGTGGCAGGGGCACAGATACGCAGTATTTT CASGLGGRGTDTQYF
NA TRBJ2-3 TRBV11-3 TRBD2 TGTGCCAGCAGCTTAGTCGGGGCTAGCGGCCCAGATACGCAGTATTTT CASSLVGASGPDTQYF
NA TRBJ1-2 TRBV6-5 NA TGTGCCAGCAGGCAGAGTGGAGGTCCGAACTATGGCTACACCTTC CASRQSGGPNYGYTF
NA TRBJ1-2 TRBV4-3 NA TGCGCCAGCAGCCAAGACGGAACCTATGGCTACACCTTC CASSQDGTYGYTF
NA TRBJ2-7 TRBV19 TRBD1 TGTGCCAGTAGTATCCGGGACAGGGACGAGCAGTACTTC CASSIRDRDEQYF
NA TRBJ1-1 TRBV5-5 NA TGTGCCAGCAGCTTGTCGGTCGACAGTTTTCCCACTGAAGCTTTCTTT CASSLSVDSFPTEAFF
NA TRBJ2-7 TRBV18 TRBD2 TGTGCCAGCTCACCGCTAGCGGGGGGTCCCTACGAGCAGTACTTC CASSPLAGGPYEQYF
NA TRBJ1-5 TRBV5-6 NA TGTGCCAGCAGCTACTCCCCAGATCAGCCCCAGCATTTT CASSYSPDQPQHF
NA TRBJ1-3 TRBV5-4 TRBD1 TGTGCCAGCAGCGCGGACAGGGTGACGGGAAACACCATATATTTT CASSADRVTGNTIYF
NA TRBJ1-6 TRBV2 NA TGTGCCAGCAGTGGCCCAGGCCGGGATTCACCCCTCCACTTT CASSGPGRDSPLHF
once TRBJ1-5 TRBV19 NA TGTGCCAGTACCATTAGCGACAATCAGCCCCAGCATTTT CASTISDNQPQHF
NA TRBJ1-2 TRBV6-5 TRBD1 TGTGCCAGCAGGACCGGGACAGGGCTGGTTGGCTACACCTTC CASRTGTGLVGYTF
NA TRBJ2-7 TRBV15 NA TGTGCCACCAGCTCCCGAGGAGTCTACGAGCAGTACTTC CATSSRGVYEQYF
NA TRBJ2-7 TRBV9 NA TGTGCCAGCAGCGTAGGCCCCGGCAACACCTACGAGCAGTACTTC CASSVGPGNTYEQYF
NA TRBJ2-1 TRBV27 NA TGTGCCAGCAGTTTTGGGACATCTTTATATGAGCAGTTCTTC CASSFGTSLYEQFF
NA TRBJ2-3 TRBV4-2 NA TGTGCCAGCAGCCAGAGGGGCTTGAAGTCCCCCAGCCCCGCTAGCACAGATACGCAGTATTTT CASSQRGLKSPSPASTDTQYF
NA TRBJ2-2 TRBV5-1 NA TGCGCCAGCAGCCCCCGCCCGAGCAGAGGAAACACCGGGGAGCTGTTTTTT CASSPRPSRGNTGELFF
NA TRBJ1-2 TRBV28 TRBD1 TGTGCCAGCACTCTAAGTCTGGGACAGATCTATGGCTACACCTTC CASTLSLGQIYGYTF
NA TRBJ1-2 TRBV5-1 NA TGCGCCAGCAGCTTAGAGACAGGACTCCAACTTAACTATGGCTACACCTTC CASSLETGLQLNYGYTF
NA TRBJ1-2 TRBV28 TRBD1 TGTGCCAGCAGCCTTGGACAGGGGGGCTACACCTTC CASSLGQGGYTF
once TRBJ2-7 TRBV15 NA TGTGCCACCAGCAGAGACAGGGGGGGATCCTACGAGCAGTACTTC CATSRDRGGSYEQYF
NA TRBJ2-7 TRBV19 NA TGTGCCAGTAGTCCCACAGCAATAATCTCCTACGAGCAGTACTTC CASSPTAIISYEQYF
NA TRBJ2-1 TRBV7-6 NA TGTGCCAGCAGCTTAGCATTGGGGGAATTTGTCTACAATGAGCAGTTCTTC CASSLALGEFVYNEQFF
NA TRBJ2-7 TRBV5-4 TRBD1 TGTGCCAGCAGCTTGTCCGTCCGACAGGGGATCGACGAGCAGTACTTC CASSLSVRQGIDEQYF
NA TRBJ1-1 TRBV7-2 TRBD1 TGTGCCAGCAGCTTAGATAGGGACAGGGGTTGGGGCGCTGAAGCTTTCTTT CASSLDRDRGWGAEAFF